Listed below are T cell receptor beta chains from one sample, sequenced in a study of T cells in Graves' hyperthyroidism and ophthalmopathy. TCRdb ran MiXCR on the multiplex PCR reads and lists one entry per CDR3 protein. The sample lists 550,000 to 600,000 distinct CDR3 sequences; approximately 15% were seen once. The sample consisted of blood. The receptors originated from a woman aged 18-29 years with Graves' ophthalmopathy. The CDR3 runs from the conserved cysteine through the conserved F or W.

j_gene: TRBJ2-7; len: 14; v_gene: TRBV3-1; CDR3aa: CASSSGTSEYEQYF
j_gene: TRBJ2-2; len: 16; v_gene: TRBV2; CDR3aa: CASSEGRNINTGELFF
j_gene: TRBJ2-1; len: 17; v_gene: TRBV7-9; CDR3aa: CASSQTRGGSSYNEQFF
j_gene: TRBJ2-1; len: 14; v_gene: TRBV28; CDR3aa: CASSLRLAFREQFF
j_gene: TRBJ1-2; len: 15; v_gene: TRBV28; CDR3aa: CASSRFGQGRSGYTF
j_gene: TRBJ2-1; len: 17; v_gene: TRBV7-9; CDR3aa: CASSLGPQGLSYNEQFF
j_gene: TRBJ2-7; len: 14; v_gene: TRBV19; CDR3aa: CASSEREGPHEQYF
j_gene: TRBJ2-6; len: 16; v_gene: TRBV7-3; CDR3aa: CASSSKTSSGANVLTF
j_gene: TRBJ2-1; len: 15; v_gene: TRBV6-2/TRBV6-3; CDR3aa: CASSYGGSSYNEQFF
j_gene: TRBJ2-7; len: 11; v_gene: TRBV6-2/TRBV6-3; CDR3aa: CASGDGAEQYF
j_gene: TRBJ2-7; len: 14; v_gene: TRBV6-1; CDR3aa: CASKWSGPTYEQYF
j_gene: TRBJ1-6; len: 18; v_gene: TRBV7-2; CDR3aa: CASSFKGRYRGKGSPLHF
j_gene: TRBJ2-6; len: 16; v_gene: TRBV9; CDR3aa: CASSVGRGAGANVLTF
j_gene: TRBJ1-1; len: 13; v_gene: TRBV6-1; CDR3aa: CASRPVQGAEAFF
j_gene: TRBJ2-1; len: 15; v_gene: TRBV7-8; CDR3aa: CASSPSAVILDEQFF
j_gene: TRBJ1-6; len: 14; v_gene: TRBV4-1; CDR3aa: CASSQPYPNSPLHF
j_gene: TRBJ1-5; len: 14; v_gene: TRBV18; CDR3aa: CASSHDRGNQPQHF
j_gene: TRBJ2-7; len: 14; v_gene: TRBV29-1; CDR3aa: CSTAGTGASYEQYF
j_gene: TRBJ1-2; len: 14; v_gene: TRBV30; CDR3aa: CAWSELRRWYGYTF
j_gene: TRBJ1-5; len: 14; v_gene: TRBV3-1; CDR3aa: CASSQELSNQPQHF
j_gene: TRBJ2-1; len: 15; v_gene: TRBV30; CDR3aa: CAWSNSGRAGYEQFF
j_gene: TRBJ2-1; len: 16; v_gene: TRBV18; CDR3aa: CASSPGSAGGRGEQFF
j_gene: TRBJ1-1; len: 15; v_gene: TRBV2; CDR3aa: CASSPPGGADTEAFF
j_gene: TRBJ2-3; len: 15; v_gene: TRBV20-1; CDR3aa: CSATSSGTRADTQYF
j_gene: TRBJ2-5; len: 13; v_gene: TRBV29-1; CDR3aa: CSVFQQEQETQYF
j_gene: TRBJ2-1; len: 15; v_gene: TRBV20-1; CDR3aa: CSARLLAGANNEQFF
j_gene: TRBJ2-1; len: 16; v_gene: TRBV18; CDR3aa: CASSPPAGFSYNEQFF
j_gene: TRBJ1-4; len: 12; v_gene: TRBV30; CDR3aa: CAWSWANEKLFF
j_gene: TRBJ1-4; len: 13; v_gene: TRBV7-9; CDR3aa: CASSPSGNEKLFF
j_gene: TRBJ2-7; len: 16; v_gene: TRBV7-9; CDR3aa: CASSPRVGSRSYEQYF
j_gene: TRBJ1-5; len: 12; v_gene: TRBV2; CDR3aa: CASSDENQPQHF
j_gene: TRBJ2-3; len: 16; v_gene: TRBV7-2; CDR3aa: CASSSTGTHPTDTQYF
j_gene: TRBJ2-7; len: 14; v_gene: TRBV5-1; CDR3aa: CASNLGQNSYEQYF
j_gene: TRBJ1-1; len: 16; v_gene: TRBV30; CDR3aa: CAWSVPGHRTGTEAFF
j_gene: TRBJ1-2; len: 15; v_gene: TRBV20-1; CDR3aa: CSARPVRVANYGYTF
j_gene: TRBJ1-2; len: 14; v_gene: TRBV11-2; CDR3aa: CASSFGQGPYGYTF
j_gene: TRBJ1-2; len: 13; v_gene: TRBV20-1; CDR3aa: CSAWTGGIYGYTF
j_gene: TRBJ2-7; len: 14; v_gene: TRBV28; CDR3aa: CASGPTGSSYEQYF
j_gene: TRBJ2-5; len: 15; v_gene: TRBV12-3/TRBV12-4; CDR3aa: CASSPGLDYSETQYF
j_gene: TRBJ1-2; len: 12; v_gene: TRBV30; CDR3aa: CAWSRTANGYTF